These 17 T cell receptor beta chains share one sample of origin, sequenced in a study of T cells in Graves' hyperthyroidism and ophthalmopathy. The source material, RNA transcripts, was used to amplify TCR beta CDR3 regions. The TCR CDR3 was amplified in a first-round RT-PCR using the HTBI primer set. TCRdb recomputed calls from the multiplex PCR reads with MiXCR, one row per CDR3 protein. The data contain a few hundred thousand distinct CDR3 sequences, over 45% of them seen just once; the ten biggest clones take up about two fifths. Sequencing used peripheral blood or thyroid tissue (not recorded which). The receptors were gathered from an adult woman with Graves' disease, either hyperthyroidism or ophthalmopathy (not recorded which).

The chain carries TRBV29-1 and TRBJ2-7; D assignment may be TRBD1 or TRBD2 (5 bases each). The CDR3 covers 13 residues. The V end lost 7 bases, the J end lost 1 base, and 14 bases lay between the germline ends. CDR1 and CDR2 (germline): SQVTM, ANQGSEA. The CDR3 coding sequence is TGCAGCGAGGATCGGGGCTCATCCTACGAGCAGTACTTC. This translates into CSEDRGSSYEQYF.

This clonotype was counted a single time. The chain has TRBV5-1 and TRBJ2-7; D uncertain. Trimming left V 0 bases short and J 5 bases short, with 6 bases between. Germline V lookup: CDR1 SGHRS, CDR2 YFSETQ. The CDR3 extends over 12 amino acids. The CDR3 DNA sequence: TGCGCCAGCAGCTTGGTTCCTGACGAGCAGTACTTC. Translated: CASSLVPDEQYF.

This clonotype was observed once. The chain couples TRBV20-1 to TRBJ2-7; D is undetermined. Germline V gene data show CDR1 as DFQATT and CDR2 as SNEGSKA (reference sequence). CDR3 length equals 11 residues. Trimming took off 5 bases at V and 6 bases at J, with 11 bases between the two ends. CDR3: CSASIVSEQYF. CDR3 DNA: TGCAGTGCTTCGATAGTATCCGAGCAGTACTTC.

This chain connects TRBV10-3 to TRBJ1-5; D might be TRBD1 (6 bases). Germline V gene sequence: CDR1 ENHRY, CDR2 SYGVKD. V was clipped by 3 bases and J by 7 bases, with 19 bases between them. The CDR3 covers 16 residues. As DNA, the CDR3 is TGTGCCATCAGTGACCGGCAGGGGTTAGGTGAGCAGCCCCAGCATTTT. Residues: CAISDRQGLGEQPQHF.

This clonotype came up many times. V and J are TRBV10-3 and TRBJ1-4, with D possibly TRBD1 on 5 matching bases. Germline V gives CDR1 ENHRY, CDR2 SYGVKD. V was trimmed by 2 bases and J by 5 bases, leaving 9 bases between them. The CDR3 is 14 amino acids. As DNA, the CDR3 is TGTGCCATCAGTGAGGGACGGACAAATGAAAAACTGTTTTTT. It encodes CAISEGRTNEKLFF.

This clonotype was recorded many times. The V and J genes are TRBV27 and TRBJ1-6; 10 bases are shared with TRBD1. This CDR3 spans 15 amino acids. Losses at the gene ends were 5 bases for V and 7 bases for J; bases not matched to a gene: 5. CDR1 and CDR2 from the germline V gene are MNHEY and SMNVEV (reference sequence). The CDR3 region is CASSPGQGYNSPLHF. CDR3 nucleotide sequence: TGTGCCAGCAGTCCGGGACAGGGGTACAATTCACCCCTCCACTTT.

V is TRBV9 and J is TRBJ1-6; a possible D gene is TRBD1 (6 bases). This CDR3 has 14 amino acids. V lost 0 bases and J lost 11, with 12 bases in between. The germline V gene has CDR1 SGDLS and CDR2 YYNGEE. CDR3 sequence: CASSVGWGHTPLHF. CDR3 bases: TGTGCCAGCAGCGTAGGCTGGGGACACACACCCCTCCACTTT.

This clonotype has a handful of counts. The chain links TRBV7-3 to TRBJ2-3; D gene ambiguous. CDR1 is SGHTA and CDR2 is FQGTGA in the germline V gene. The V end was cut by 5 bases, the J end by 6 bases, with 9 bases between. The CDR3 sequence is 12 residues long. The CDR3: CASSPGRDTQYF. The CDR3, as DNA: TGTGCCAGCAGCCCAGGTCGGGATACGCAGTATTTT.

The rearrangement uses TRBV7-9 and TRBJ1-2, with D possibly TRBD1 on 6 matching bases. CDR3 length equals 14 residues. Looked up from germline, CDR1 is SEHNR and CDR2 is FQNEAQ (reference sequence). Trimming left V 5 bases short and J 7 bases short, with 17 bases between. The CDR3 nucleotides read TGTGCCAGCAGCCCAGGACAGAATCAGGGTGGCTACACCTTC. Encoded protein: CASSPGQNQGGYTF.

The CDR3 loop reads CATRTGTGGLGNQPQHF. The CDR3 DNA reads as TGTGCCACCCGAACCGGGACAGGGGGCTTGGGCAATCAGCCCCAGCATTTT. V is TRBV19 and J is TRBJ1-5; the match to TRBD1 covers 12 bases. The CDR3 consists of 17 residues. V lost 10 bases and J lost 2; bases outside the gene matches: 12. CDR1 is LNHDA and CDR2 is SQIVND in the germline V gene (reference sequence).

This clonotype was detected many times. The chain combines TRBV19 with TRBJ1-1; the match to TRBD1 covers 7 bases. Looked up from germline, CDR1 is LNHDA and CDR2 is SQIVND (reference sequence). V was clipped by 3 bases and J by 4 bases; unmatched bases: 8. This CDR3 spans 15 amino acids. This CDR3 is CASSIPPTGRTEAFF. CDR3 DNA sequence: TGTGCCAGTAGTATTCCCCCGACAGGGCGCACTGAAGCTTTCTTT.

The chain employs TRBV7-2 and TRBJ2-5; D gene ambiguous. V shed 6 bases and J shed 5 bases, with 13 bases lying between them. This CDR3 has 13 amino acids. Germline-derived CDR1 and CDR2 are SGHTA and FQGNSA. CDR3: CASSRDPRETQYF. The DNA of the CDR3 is TGTGCCAGCAGTAGGGATCCACGGGAGACCCAGTACTTC.

The V gene is TRBV10-3, the J gene TRBJ2-2; a weak D match, TRBD1 (6 bases). The V end was cut by 6 bases, the J end by 1 base, with 9 bases between. This CDR3 has 14 amino acids. Germline values: CDR1 ENHRY, CDR2 SYGVKD. CDR3 protein: CAISTGQNTGELFF. CDR3 in DNA: TGTGCCATCAGCACGGGACAGAACACCGGGGAGCTGTTTTTT.

Worth noting for this clonotype: The CDR3 does not close with the conserved phenylalanine or tryptophan, likely indicating a read error. No DNA is shown, since the ends of the CDR3 on it are uncertain; the CDR3 is the one TCRdb lists. This chain uses TRBV10-3 with TRBJ1-1. The CDR3 is 9 amino acids long, termini counted. Germline V CDR1 and CDR2: ENHRY, SYGVKD. CDR3 protein: CAISESNLV.

Ten or more counts support this clonotype. This rearrangement joins TRBV5-4 to TRBJ1-1; maybe TRBD1 (6 bases). CDR1 SGHNT and CDR2 YYREEE come from the germline V gene (reference sequence). CDR3 length equals 14 residues. Trimming took 6 bases from V and 1 from J, leaving 13 bases between them. The DNA for the CDR3 is TGTGCCAGCACCCGCCCGGGACAGAACACTGAAGCTTTCTTT. It specifies CASTRPGQNTEAFF.

The chain couples TRBV7-2 to TRBJ2-5, with TRBD2 matching over 8 bases. V shed 1 base and J 1 base; nucleotides not matched to a gene: 2. CDR1 is SGHTA and CDR2 is FQGNSA in the germline V gene. This CDR3 has 15 residues. The CDR3 here is CASSLVTSVQETQYF. The DNA for the CDR3 is TGTGCCAGCAGCTTAGTGACTAGCGTCCAAGAGACCCAGTACTTC.

The table lists this clonotype with many counts. V usage is TRBV19 and J usage is TRBJ1-5; 8 bases match TRBD1. V was clipped by 6 bases and J by 6 bases; unmatched bases: 10. The CDR3 loop spans 15 amino acids. Per germline, CDR1 LNHDA and CDR2 SQIVND (reference sequence). CDR3 protein: CASSTGQAGGQPQHF. DNA of the CDR3: TGTGCCAGTAGCACGGGACAGGCCGGGGGTCAGCCCCAGCATTTT.